This TCR beta chain originates from a study of cytomegalovirus exposure and HLA in healthy donors. General observations from the study: There were around 160 TCR beta chains listed as cytomegalovirus-associated. Reports described diagnosis of cytomegalovirus status by the classifier as highly specific and sensitive. In vitro experiments confirmed that a few CMV-associated chains were specific for CMV antigens.

Repertoires were generated with immunoSEQ multiplex PCR, while TCRdb's copy carries only in-frame clones and drops some. The sample includes approximately 180,000 clones, around nine tenths of them seen just once. Germline V gene lookup returns CDR1 ENHRY and CDR2 SYGVKD. The CDR3 has 14 amino acids. Trimming took off 6 bases at V and 7 bases at J, with 16 bases between the two ends. This clone appeared once. Antigen specificity is unknown. This TCR came from a man aged 18 to 29 in good health and CMV-seropositive. This chain connects TRBV10-3 to TRBJ2-1; D gene unclear. Sequencing was done on a sample of PBMCs. CDR3 sequence reads: CAIRDMVKQNEQFF. For the CDR3, the DNA is TGTGCCATCAGAGATATGGTCAAACAGAATGAGCAGTTCTTC.